This T cell receptor beta chain came from a study of blood T cell repertoires in COVID-19. Study overall: T cells, B-cell-depleted T cells, or PBMCs supplied cDNA or gDNA.

Seattle patients were enrolled while actively infected and followed longitudinally. CDR1 and CDR2 (germline): SEHNR, FQNEAQ (reference sequence). The V and J ends lost 3 bases and 6 bases respectively, with 7 bases between them. This CDR3 is built from 12 residues. The protocol was immunoSEQ multiplex PCR, while the TCRdb copy is restricted to in-frame clones and leaves out a portion. The table has around 260,000 clones, about 90% seen once; the top ten hold just over 2.5%. V gene TRBV7-9 combines with J gene TRBJ2-3; possibly TRBD1 for D (5 bases). The clonotype originates from a person aged 18 to 29 with COVID-19, enrolled during active disease. Sequencing input: peripheral blood. The CDR3 DNA sequence: TGTGCCAGCAGCTTTTCAGGGGATACGCAGTATTTT. Residues: CASSFSGDTQYF.